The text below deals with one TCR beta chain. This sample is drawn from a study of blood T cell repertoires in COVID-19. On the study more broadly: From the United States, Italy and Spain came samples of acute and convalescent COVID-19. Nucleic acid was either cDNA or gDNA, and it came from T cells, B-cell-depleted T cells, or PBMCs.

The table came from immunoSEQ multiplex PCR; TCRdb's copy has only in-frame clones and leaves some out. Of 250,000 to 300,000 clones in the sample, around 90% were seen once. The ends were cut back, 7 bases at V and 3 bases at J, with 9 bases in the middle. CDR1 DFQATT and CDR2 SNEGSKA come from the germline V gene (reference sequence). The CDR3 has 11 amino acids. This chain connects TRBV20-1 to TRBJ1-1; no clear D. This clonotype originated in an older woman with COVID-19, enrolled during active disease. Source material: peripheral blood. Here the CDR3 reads CSVYSDTEAFF. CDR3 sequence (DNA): TGCAGTGTCTATAGCGACACTGAAGCTTTCTTT.